One sample yielded the 8 T cell receptor beta chains listed below, sequenced in a study of T cells after yellow fever vaccination. From the 5' RACE reads, TCRdb called clonotypes with MiXCR, one entry per CDR3 protein. The sample lists fewer than 450,000 distinct CDR3 sequences, under 14% seen once, with roughly 18% in the top ten. The sequences come from PBMCs, collected on the day of the first yellow fever vaccination. These receptor sequences come from a man between 18 and 35 years old who received the YFV17D yellow fever vaccine.

Concerning this clonotype: One end of the junction is discordant with germline, which a read error may explain. The V and J genes are TRBV6-1 and TRBJ2-7; D remains ambiguous. CDR3 length equals 15 residues. Germline CDR1 MNHNS, CDR2 SASEGT. The chain's CDR3 is CAGSPWPDGFYEQYF. CDR3 DNA: TGTGCCGGCAGTCCGTGGCCCGACGGATTCTACGAGCAGTACTTC.

This clonotype came up a few times. The chain recombines TRBV6-6 with TRBJ2-1; possible D gene TRBD2, 7 bases. V gave up 11 bases and J gave up 7 bases, with 15 bases separating them. The V gene's germline CDR1 is MNHNY and CDR2 SVGAGI (reference sequence). This CDR3 is built from 12 residues. CDR3 loop: CAGGGGGNEQFF. The CDR3 DNA sequence: TGTGCCGGAGGGGGGGGAGGAAATGAGCAGTTCTTC.

The chain links TRBV14 to TRBJ2-1; D might be TRBD1 or TRBD2, each matching 5 bases. V dropped 3 bases and J dropped 10 bases, with 19 bases sitting between them. Germline V gene data show CDR1 as SGHDN and CDR2 as FVKESK. This CDR3 contains 15 residues. The DNA for the CDR3 is TGTGCCAGCAGCCAGACCTCCGGGACGGTCCGGGAGCAGTTCTTC. Encoded protein: CASSQTSGTVREQFF.

The chain is built from TRBV19 and TRBJ2-3, with TRBD2 matching 10 bases. V shed 4 bases, J shed 7 bases, and the junction held 11 bases outside the gene matches. The CDR3 consists of 16 residues. CDR1 and CDR2 from the germline V gene are LNHDA and SQIVND (reference sequence). The CDR3 reads CASSRQAGGVNNTQYF. As DNA, the CDR3 is TGTGCCAGTAGTAGACAAGCGGGGGGGGTCAATAATACGCAGTATTTT.

A few counts support this clonotype. The chain uses TRBV15 and TRBJ1-5; no clear D. This CDR3 contains 15 residues. Deletions cut 0 bases from V and 1 base from J, with 7 bases between. Germline CDR1 reads LNHNV; CDR2 reads YYDKDF (reference sequence). The CDR3 DNA reads as TGTGCCACCAGCAGAGATGTAGGGAGCAATCAGCCCCAGCATTTT. Translated: CATSRDVGSNQPQHF.

The table lists this clonotype with a few counts. V gene TRBV5-1 combines with J gene TRBJ2-3; no clear D. Between the trimmed V and J ends, which lost 0 bases and 2 bases, there was a span of 10 bases. The CDR3 loop spans 15 amino acids. CDR1 SGHRS and CDR2 YFSETQ come from the germline V gene. CDR3 DNA: TGCGCCAGCAGCTTGGCCTGGGGTACCACAGATACGCAGTATTTT. Its translation: CASSLAWGTTDTQYF.

This chain links TRBV9 with TRBJ2-1; 8 nucleotides match TRBD2. V shed 4 bases and J 10 bases; nucleotides not matched to a gene: 4. From germline, CDR1 is SGDLS and CDR2 YYNGEE. The CDR3 has 12 residues. CDR3 protein: CASSPREGEQFF. DNA for the CDR3: TGTGCCAGCAGCCCACGGGAGGGAGAGCAGTTCTTC.

This sequence joins TRBV7-9 and TRBJ2-6; D may be TRBD2 (5 bases). Trimming pared 6 bases from V and 2 bases from J, leaving 11 bases between. Germline lookup yields CDR1 SEHNR and CDR2 FQNEAQ (reference sequence). CDR3 length: 15 residues. CDR3 region: CASRDRDAGANVLTF. Written as DNA, the CDR3 is TGTGCCAGCAGGGATCGGGATGCTGGGGCCAACGTCCTGACTTTC. Using reference TRBV7-9 and TRBJ2-6 for the parts outside the CDR3, the full variable domain is DTGVSQNPRHKITKRGQNVTFRCDPISEHNRLYWYRQTLGQGPEFLTYFQNEAQLEKSRLLSDRFSAERPKGSFSTLEIQRTEQGDSAMYLCASRDRDAGANVLTFGAGSRLTVL.